The clone carrying this TCR beta chain was found many times. This CDR3 has 12 residues. V was shortened by 3 bases and J by 3 bases, with 5 bases between the two germline ends. CDR1 is SQVTM, CDR2 ANQGSEA, per germline. This sample is drawn from a study of response to subunit inactivated influenza vaccine. TCRdb called the RT-PCR reads again in MiXCR, with one record for every CDR3 protein. The sample gives about 700,000 distinct CDR3 sequences, around 13% of which show up once; 7.5% to 8% is in the top ten. Sequencing used PBMCs from blood, obtained less than 15 days before vaccination. This TCR derives from a man aged 50 to 60 who received an inactivated influenza vaccine. The genes are TRBV29-1 and TRBJ2-2, with D uncertain. CDR3 in DNA: TGCAGCGTTGAGGCGGACACCGGGGAGCTGTTTTTT. It specifies CSVEADTGELFF.